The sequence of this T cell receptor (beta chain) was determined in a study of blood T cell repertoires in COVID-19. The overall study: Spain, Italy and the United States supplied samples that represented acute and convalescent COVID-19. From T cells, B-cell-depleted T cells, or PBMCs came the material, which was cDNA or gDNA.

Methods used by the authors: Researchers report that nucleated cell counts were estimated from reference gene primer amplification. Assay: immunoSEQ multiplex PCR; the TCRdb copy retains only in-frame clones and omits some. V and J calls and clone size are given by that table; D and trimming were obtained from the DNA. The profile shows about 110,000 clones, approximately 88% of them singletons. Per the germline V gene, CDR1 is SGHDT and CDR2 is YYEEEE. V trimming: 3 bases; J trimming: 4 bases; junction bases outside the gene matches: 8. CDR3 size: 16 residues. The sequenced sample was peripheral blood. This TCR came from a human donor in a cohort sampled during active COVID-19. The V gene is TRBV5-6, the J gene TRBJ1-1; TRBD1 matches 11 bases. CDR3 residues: CASSSPDRGRITEAFF. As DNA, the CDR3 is TGTGCCAGCAGCTCGCCGGACAGGGGGCGCATCACTGAAGCTTTCTTT.